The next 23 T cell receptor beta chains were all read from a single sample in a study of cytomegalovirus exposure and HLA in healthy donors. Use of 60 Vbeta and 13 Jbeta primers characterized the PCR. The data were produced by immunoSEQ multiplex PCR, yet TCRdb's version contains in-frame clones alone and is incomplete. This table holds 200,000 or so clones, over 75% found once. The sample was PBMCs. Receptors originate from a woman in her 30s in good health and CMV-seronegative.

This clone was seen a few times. DNA for the CDR3: TGTGCCAGCTCACCACTACGGGGGGCGAGCGGTGGCTACACCTTC. Translation gives CASSPLRGASGGYTF. This chain uses TRBV18 with TRBJ1-2; the D gene is possibly TRBD1 (6 bases). In germline, CDR1 is KGHSH, CDR2 LQKENI. V shed 1 base and J shed 7 bases, with 16 bases lying between them. The CDR3 covers 15 residues.

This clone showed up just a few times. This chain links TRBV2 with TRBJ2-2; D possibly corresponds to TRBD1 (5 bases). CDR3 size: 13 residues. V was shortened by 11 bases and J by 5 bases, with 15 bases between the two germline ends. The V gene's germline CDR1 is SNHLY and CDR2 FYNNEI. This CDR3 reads CAYKRGSTGELFF. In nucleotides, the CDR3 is TGTGCCTATAAAAGGGGATCTACCGGGGAGCTGTTTTTT.

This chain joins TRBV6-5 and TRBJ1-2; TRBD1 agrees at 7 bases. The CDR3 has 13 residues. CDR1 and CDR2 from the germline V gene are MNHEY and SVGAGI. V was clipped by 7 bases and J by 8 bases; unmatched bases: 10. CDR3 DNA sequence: TGTGCCAGCACGTCCAGGGGGTATCCGGGCTACACCTTC. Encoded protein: CASTSRGYPGYTF.

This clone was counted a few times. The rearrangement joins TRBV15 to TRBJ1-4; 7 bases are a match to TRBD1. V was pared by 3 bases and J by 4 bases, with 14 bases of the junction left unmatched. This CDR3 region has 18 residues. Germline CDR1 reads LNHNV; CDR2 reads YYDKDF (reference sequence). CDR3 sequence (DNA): TGTGCCACCAGCAGTAACCTGAAATGGGGACAGTATAATGAAAAACTGTTTTTT. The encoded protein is CATSSNLKWGQYNEKLFF.

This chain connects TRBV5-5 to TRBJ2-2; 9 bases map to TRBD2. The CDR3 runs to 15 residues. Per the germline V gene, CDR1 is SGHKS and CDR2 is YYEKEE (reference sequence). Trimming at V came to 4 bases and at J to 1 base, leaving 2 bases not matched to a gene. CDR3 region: CASSLAGLNTGELFF. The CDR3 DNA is TGTGCCAGCAGCCTAGCGGGGTTGAACACCGGGGAGCTGTTTTTT.

The CDR3 reads CASSSGLAGVELETQYF. The CDR3 nucleotides read TGTGCCAGCAGCTCCGGACTAGCGGGAGTCGAACTGGAGACCCAGTACTTC. The chain combines TRBV7-8 with TRBJ2-5; TRBD2 matches at 13 bases. Trimming cost V 4 bases and J 5 bases; bases outside gene matches: 10. This CDR3 has 17 amino acids. CDR1 and CDR2 (germline): SGHVS, FQNEAQ.

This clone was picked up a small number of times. As DNA, the CDR3 is TGTGCCAGCAGCTCCCCCCGGGGGTGGGGTGTAGCTTTCTTT. It is translated as CASSSPRGWGVAFF. J is TRBJ1-1 and V is TRBV7-9, with D perhaps TRBD1 (5 bases). Trimming cost V 4 bases and J 10 bases, with 19 bases left between them. This CDR3 has 14 residues. CDR1 is SEHNR, CDR2 FQNEAQ, per germline (reference sequence).

DNA of the CDR3: TGTGCCAGCAGTTACTTACAGGGGGCCTACGAGCAGTACTTC. It codes for CASSYLQGAYEQYF. The V call is TRBV6-5, the J call TRBJ2-7; 8 bases match TRBD1. Germline V lookup: CDR1 MNHEY, CDR2 SVGAGI. This CDR3 spans 14 amino acids. V lost 1 base and J lost 2; bases outside the gene matches: 1.

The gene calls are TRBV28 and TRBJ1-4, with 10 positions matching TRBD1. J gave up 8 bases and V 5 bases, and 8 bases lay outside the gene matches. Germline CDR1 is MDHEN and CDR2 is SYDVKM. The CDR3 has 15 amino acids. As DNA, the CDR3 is TGTGCCAGCAGTGCCCCGGACAGGGGGGGAGAAAAACTGTTTTTT. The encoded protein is CASSAPDRGGEKLFF.

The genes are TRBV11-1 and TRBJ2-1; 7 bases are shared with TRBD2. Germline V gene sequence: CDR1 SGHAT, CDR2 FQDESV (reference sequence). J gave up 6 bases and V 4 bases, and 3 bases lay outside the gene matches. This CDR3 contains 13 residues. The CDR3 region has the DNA TGTGCCAGCAGCTATGGGGAGGGCAATGAGCAGTTCTTC. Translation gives CASSYGEGNEQFF.

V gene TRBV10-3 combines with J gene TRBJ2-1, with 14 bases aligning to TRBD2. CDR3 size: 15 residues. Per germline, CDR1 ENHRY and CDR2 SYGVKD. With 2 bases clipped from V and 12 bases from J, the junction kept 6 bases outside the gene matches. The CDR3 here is CAISEGLAGGLAQFF. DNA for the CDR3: TGTGCCATCAGTGAGGGACTAGCGGGGGGCCTTGCGCAGTTCTTC.

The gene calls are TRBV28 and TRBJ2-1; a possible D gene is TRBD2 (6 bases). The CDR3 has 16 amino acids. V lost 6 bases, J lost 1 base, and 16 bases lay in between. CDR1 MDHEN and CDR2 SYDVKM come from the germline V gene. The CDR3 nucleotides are TGTGCCAGCAGGGATCGGGGGAGCCCGTCCTACAATGAGCAGTTCTTC. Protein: CASRDRGSPSYNEQFF. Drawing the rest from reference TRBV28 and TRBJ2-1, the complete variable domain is DVKVTQSSRYLVKRTGEKVFLECVQDMDHENMFWYRQDPGLGLRLIYFSYDVKMKEKGDIPEGYSVSREKKERFSLILESASTNQTSMYLCASRDRGSPSYNEQFFGPGTRLTVL.

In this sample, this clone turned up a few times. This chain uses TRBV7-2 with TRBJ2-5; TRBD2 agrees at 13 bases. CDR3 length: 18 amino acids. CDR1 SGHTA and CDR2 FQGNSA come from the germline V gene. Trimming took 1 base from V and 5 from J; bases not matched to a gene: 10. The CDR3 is CASSLGTSGGARRETQYF. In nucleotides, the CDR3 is TGTGCCAGCAGCTTAGGAACTAGCGGGGGGGCAAGAAGGGAGACCCAGTACTTC.

The CDR3 DNA follows: TGTGCCAGCAGTCAGGGTTATCAGCCCCAGCATTTT. It yields the protein CASSQGYQPQHF. The chain couples TRBV2 to TRBJ1-5; D might be TRBD1 (5 bases). Germline CDR1 reads SNHLY; CDR2 reads FYNNEI. The CDR3 extends over 12 amino acids. V lost 5 bases and J lost 5, with 7 bases in between.

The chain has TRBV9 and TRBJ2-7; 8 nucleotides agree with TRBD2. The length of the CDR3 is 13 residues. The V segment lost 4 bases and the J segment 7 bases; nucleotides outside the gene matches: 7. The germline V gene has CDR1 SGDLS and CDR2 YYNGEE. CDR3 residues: CASSWGLGSEQYF. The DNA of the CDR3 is TGTGCCAGCAGCTGGGGACTAGGTTCGGAGCAGTACTTC.

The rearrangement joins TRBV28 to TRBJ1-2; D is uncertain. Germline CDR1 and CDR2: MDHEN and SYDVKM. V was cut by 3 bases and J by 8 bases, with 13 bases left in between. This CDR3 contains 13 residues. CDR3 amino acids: CASSLTPNRGYTF. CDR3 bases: TGTGCCAGCAGTTTGACCCCAAACAGAGGCTACACCTTC.

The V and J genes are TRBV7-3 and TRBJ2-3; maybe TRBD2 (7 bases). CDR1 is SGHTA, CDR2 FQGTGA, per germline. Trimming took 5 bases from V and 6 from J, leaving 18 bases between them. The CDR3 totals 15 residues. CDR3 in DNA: TGTGCCAGCAGCCCCTTTGGGGGGGGGCTGGATACGCAGTATTTT. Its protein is CASSPFGGGLDTQYF.

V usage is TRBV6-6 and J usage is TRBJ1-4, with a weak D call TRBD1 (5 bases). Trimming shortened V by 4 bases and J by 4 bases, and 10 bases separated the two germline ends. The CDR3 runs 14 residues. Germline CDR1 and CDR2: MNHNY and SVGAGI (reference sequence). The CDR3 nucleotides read TGTGCCAGCAGTTCGGGGGGTCATAATGAAAAACTGTTTTTT. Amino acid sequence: CASSSGGHNEKLFF.

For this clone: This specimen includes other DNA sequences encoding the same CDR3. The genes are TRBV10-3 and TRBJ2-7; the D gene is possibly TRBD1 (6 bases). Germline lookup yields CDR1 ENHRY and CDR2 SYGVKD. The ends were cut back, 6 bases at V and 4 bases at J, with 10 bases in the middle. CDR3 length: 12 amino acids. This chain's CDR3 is CAISRTVYEQYF. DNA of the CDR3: TGTGCCATCAGCCGGACAGTTTACGAGCAGTACTTC.

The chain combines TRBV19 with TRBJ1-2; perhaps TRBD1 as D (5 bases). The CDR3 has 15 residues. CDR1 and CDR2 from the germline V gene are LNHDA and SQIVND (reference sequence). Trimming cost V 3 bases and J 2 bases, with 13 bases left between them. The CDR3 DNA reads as TGTGCCAGTAGTATTTCAGGGCTCGGGAACTATGGCTACACCTTC. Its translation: CASSISGLGNYGYTF. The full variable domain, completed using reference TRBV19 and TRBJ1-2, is DGGITQSPKYLFRKEGQNVTLSCEQNLNHDAMYWYRQDPGQGLRLIYYSQIVNDFQKGDIAEGYSVSREKKESFPLTVTSAQKNPTAFYLCASSISGLGNYGYTFGSGTRLTVV.

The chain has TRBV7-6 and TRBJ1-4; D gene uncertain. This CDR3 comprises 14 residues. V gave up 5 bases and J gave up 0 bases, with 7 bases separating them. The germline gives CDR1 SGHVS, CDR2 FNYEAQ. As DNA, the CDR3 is TGTGCCAGCAGCCTACAGCCAACTAATGAAAAACTGTTTTTT. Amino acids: CASSLQPTNEKLFF.

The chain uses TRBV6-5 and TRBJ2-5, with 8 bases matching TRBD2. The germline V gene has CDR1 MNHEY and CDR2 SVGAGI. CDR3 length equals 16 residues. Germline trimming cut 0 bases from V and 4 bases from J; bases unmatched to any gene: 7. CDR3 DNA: TGTGCCAGCAGTTACTCTGGCGGGGGGATGGTAGAGACCCAGTACTTC. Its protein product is CASSYSGGGMVETQYF.

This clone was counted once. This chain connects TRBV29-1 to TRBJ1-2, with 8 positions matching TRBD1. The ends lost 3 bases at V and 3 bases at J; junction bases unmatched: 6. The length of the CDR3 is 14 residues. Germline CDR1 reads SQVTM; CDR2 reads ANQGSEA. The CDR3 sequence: CSVEDRVVDYGYTF. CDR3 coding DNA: TGCAGCGTTGAGGACAGGGTGGTTGACTATGGCTACACCTTC.